The present entry profiles one T cell receptor beta chain with its context. This sample is part of a study of blood T cell repertoires in COVID-19. The assay was immunoSEQ multiplex PCR, and TCRdb's table has in-frame clones only and misses some. Among 150,000 to 200,000 clones, about 80% were seen once, and the ten largest hold under 15%. CDR3 length equals 13 residues. Germline lookup yields CDR1 SGHNT and CDR2 YYREEE (reference sequence). V was shortened by 5 bases and J by 5 bases, with 13 bases between the two germline ends. The study drew participants aged about 18 to 95 years from 24 US areas. It was within 2 weeks before study entry that exposed participants met a COVID-19 case.

The sequenced sample was PBMCs or T cells enriched from blood (not recorded which). This clonotype was obtained from a man aged 60 to 69 who had been exposed to COVID-19. V gene TRBV5-4 combines with J gene TRBJ1-1, with D unresolved. CDR3 sequence reads: CASRSVSETEAFF. In DNA, the CDR3 is TGTGCCAGCAGATCGGTCAGCGAAACTGAAGCTTTCTTT.